The rows below give T cell receptor beta chains drawn from one sample of a study of blood T cell repertoires in COVID-19. TCRdb's copy holds only in-frame clones and misses some; the assay was immunoSEQ multiplex PCR. The repertoire holds hundreds of thousands of clones, with approximately 84% as singletons. What was sequenced was peripheral blood. These receptors all stem from a woman at least 80 years old with acute or convalescent COVID-19. The CDR3 runs from the conserved cysteine through the conserved F or W. The D gene is left open where the match is weak. Expanded clones are given a class, and other clones once, few, many or no size at all.

V gene	J gene	D gene	clone size	CDR3 DNA	CDR3 protein
TRBV29-1	TRBJ2-7	TRBD2	NA	TGCAGCGGGACTAGCGGGACTTACGAGCAGTACTTC	CSGTSGTYEQYF
TRBV19	TRBJ1-2	TRBD1	many	TGTGCCAGTAGTGGACAGGGACAGGGGGGTGACTATGGCTACACCTTC	CASSGQGQGGDYGYTF
TRBV5-4	TRBJ2-5	TRBD2	NA	TGTGCCAGCAGCCCAGAAGGCCTAGCGGGGGGGCGGGAGACCCAGTACTTC	CASSPEGLAGGRETQYF
TRBV5-1	TRBJ1-4	NA	NA	TGCGCCAGCAGCTTGCGGGGTATTGATGAAAAACTGTTTTTT	CASSLRGIDEKLFF
TRBV5-4	TRBJ2-3	TRBD1	NA	TGTGCCAGCAGCCACGACAGGGAAACAGATACGCAGTATTTT	CASSHDRETDTQYF
TRBV5-1	TRBJ1-1	TRBD1	few	TGCGCCAGCAGCTTTAAGGGGGCGGGTATGAACACTGAAGCTTTCTTT	CASSFKGAGMNTEAFF
TRBV6-5	TRBJ1-5	NA	NA	TGTGCCAGCGTACAGGGCTATCAGCCCCAGCATTTT	CASVQGYQPQHF
TRBV19	TRBJ2-1	TRBD2	NA	TGTGCCAGTAGTCCCCCGGGACTAGCGGGAGAGGATGAGCAGTTCTTC	CASSPPGLAGEDEQFF
TRBV6-1	TRBJ2-3	TRBD2	NA	TGTGCCAGCAGTGTCTTCAGCGGGACGAGCACAGATACGCAGTATTTT	CASSVFSGTSTDTQYF
TRBV29-1	TRBJ2-3	TRBD2	few	TGCAGCGTTGGAGGGCTAGCGGGACTCACAGATACGCAGTATTTT	CSVGGLAGLTDTQYF
TRBV27	TRBJ2-5	NA	NA	TGTGCCAGCAGTTATGGGGCTATAGAGACCCAGTACTTC	CASSYGAIETQYF
TRBV7-2	TRBJ1-6	NA	NA	TGTGCCAGCAGCTTAAACCAGGCAGGGGTTCCTACTTCACCCCTCCACTTT	CASSLNQAGVPTSPLHF
TRBV5-1	TRBJ1-1	TRBD1	NA	TGCGCCAGCAGCTTGGCGGACAGGGGACGAACTGAAGCTTTCTTT	CASSLADRGRTEAFF
TRBV5-1	TRBJ2-3	TRBD2	NA	TGCGCCAGCAGCTTTGGGAGGGCGACAGATACGCAGTATTTT	CASSFGRATDTQYF
TRBV7-2	TRBJ1-2	TRBD1	NA	TGTGCCAGCAGCCCCAGACAGGGGGCGGACTATGGCTACACCTTC	CASSPRQGADYGYTF
TRBV7-6	TRBJ2-5	NA	once	TGTGCCAGCAGCTTAGCGGGGGGCCAAGAGACCCAGTACTTC	CASSLAGGQETQYF
TRBV5-4	TRBJ2-1	TRBD2	NA	TGTGCCAGCAAAATCCAAGCGGGAGAAACGCGCGAGCAGTTCTTC	CASKIQAGETREQFF
TRBV28	TRBJ1-6	NA	few	TGTGCCAGCAGTTTATTACGTTCAGAGGCCAGGGCCGGCAATTCACCCCTCCACTTT	CASSLLRSEARAGNSPLHF
TRBV5-8	TRBJ2-3	NA	NA	TGTGCCAGCAGCTTGGCCCGAGCCACGCAGTATTTT	CASSLARATQYF
TRBV6-2/TRBV6-3	TRBJ1-3	NA	NA	TGTGCCAGCAGTTACTCGTGGGACACCACTTTGAGCTCTGGAAACACCATATATTTT	CASSYSWDTTLSSGNTIYF
TRBV28	TRBJ1-1	NA	few	TGTGCCAGCAGTTTCCAAAGCGGTAAAGCTTTCTTT	CASSFQSGKAFF
TRBV19	TRBJ1-2	TRBD1	NA	TGTGCCAGTAGTTCGACAGGGCTAGGAGGTGGCGGCTACACCTTC	CASSSTGLGGGGYTF
TRBV10-3	TRBJ1-2	TRBD1	NA	TGTGCCATCAGTGTAGGAGGGGGCGCGGGTGGCTACACCTTC	CAISVGGGAGGYTF
TRBV7-2	TRBJ2-1	TRBD1	NA	TGTGCCAGCAGCCTGGGACAGAGCTTCAATGAGCAGTTCTTC	CASSLGQSFNEQFF
TRBV7-2	TRBJ2-7	NA	NA	TGTGCCAGCAGCTTAGCACCGGGTGGCAAGTACGAGCAGTACTTC	CASSLAPGGKYEQYF
TRBV7-9	TRBJ1-2	NA	NA	TGTGCCAGCAGCTTAGGGGCACTCAGGGGTAGGCCTAACTATGGCTACACCTTC	CASSLGALRGRPNYGYTF
TRBV5-1	TRBJ2-7	TRBD1	once	TGCGCCAGCAGCCCGGGACAGGACCTTGGCGAGCAGTACTTC	CASSPGQDLGEQYF
TRBV14	TRBJ2-1	TRBD1	NA	TGTGCCAGCAGCCCTTGGACAGGAATTAGGGAGCAGTTCTTC	CASSPWTGIREQFF
TRBV11-2	TRBJ2-3	TRBD2	once	TGTGCCAGCCGCCCCGGGGGGGCCGGCACAGATACGCAGTATTTT	CASRPGGAGTDTQYF
TRBV3-1/TRBV3-2	TRBJ2-7	TRBD1	NA	TGTGCCAGCAGCCCCTCCGGACAGGGGTCCTACGAGCAGTACTTC	CASSPSGQGSYEQYF
TRBV6-5	TRBJ2-7	TRBD1	once	TGTGCCAGCAGCCCCGATGACAGGGGCTACGAGCAGTACTTC	CASSPDDRGYEQYF
TRBV15	TRBJ2-5	TRBD1	NA	TGTGCCACCAGCAGAGGACAGGGGACAATTGGGGAGACCCAGTACTTC	CATSRGQGTIGETQYF
TRBV4-3	TRBJ1-5	NA	few	TGCGCCAGCAGCCCCCGTCTGGGGAGTCAGCCCCAGCATTTT	CASSPRLGSQPQHF
TRBV4-1	TRBJ1-2	TRBD1	NA	TGCGCCAGCAGCCAGCCCCGGGACAGGGGGCACTATGGCTACACCTTC	CASSQPRDRGHYGYTF
TRBV28	TRBJ1-2	NA	few	TGTGCCACCTTACCCGGGGATAACTATGGCTACACCTTC	CATLPGDNYGYTF
TRBV4-2	TRBJ1-2	NA	once	TGTGCCAGCAGCCAAGAGCGGTTGGCAGTCTATGGCTACACCTTC	CASSQERLAVYGYTF
TRBV18	TRBJ2-1	TRBD2	NA	TGTGCCAGCTCACCAGTTGGCGGGAGGGCCAATGAGCAGTTCTTC	CASSPVGGRANEQFF
TRBV6-6	TRBJ2-1	TRBD2	NA	TGTGCCAGCAGTTACGGCGGGACTAGCCTATACAATGAGCAGTTCTTC	CASSYGGTSLYNEQFF
TRBV28	TRBJ1-2	NA	NA	TGTGCCAGCATAGGGGCTAACTATGGCTACACCTTC	CASIGANYGYTF
TRBV27	TRBJ1-4	NA	once	TGTGCCAGCAGCCCTTGGGGCAGGGGAAGGGAAAAACTGTTTTTT	CASSPWGRGREKLFF
TRBV29-1	TRBJ2-1	TRBD1	NA	TGCAGCGTCCGACAGGGGGGTTCCTACAATGAGCAGTTCTTC	CSVRQGGSYNEQFF
TRBV6-5	TRBJ2-1	TRBD2	NA	TGTGCCAGCAGGCCCGGGACTAGCGGGCGCAATGAGCAGTTCTTC	CASRPGTSGRNEQFF
TRBV19	TRBJ1-2	NA	NA	TGTGCCAGTAGTATAGCACGCGTGAGGGATCAAGCTAACTATGGCTACACCTTC	CASSIARVRDQANYGYTF
TRBV6-5	TRBJ1-5	NA	NA	TGTGCCAGCAGTTACACAACAGGGAGTCAGCCCCAGCATTTT	CASSYTTGSQPQHF
TRBV28	TRBJ1-6	NA	once	TGTGCCAGCAGGGGCCGGGATGTGAATTCACCCCTCCACTTT	CASRGRDVNSPLHF
TRBV5-1	TRBJ2-2	NA	NA	TGCGCCAGCAGCTCGGCCAATCGGGACACCGGGGAGCTGTTTTTT	CASSSANRDTGELFF
TRBV7-9	TRBJ1-6	NA	few	TGTGCCAGCAGCTCACAGGGCCGAAATTCACCCCTCCACTTT	CASSSQGRNSPLHF
TRBV6-6	TRBJ1-2	NA	NA	TGTGCCAGCAGCAACGGACAGAGAGGTGGCTACACCTTC	CASSNGQRGGYTF
TRBV5-6	TRBJ1-1	NA	NA	TGTGCCAGCAGCTTGGTGGGGGCTCTGAACACTGAAGCTTTCTTT	CASSLVGALNTEAFF
TRBV15	TRBJ2-1	TRBD1	NA	TGTGCCACCAGCAGACCGGGACAGGGAGACAATGAGCAGTTCTTC	CATSRPGQGDNEQFF
TRBV4-3	TRBJ1-2	TRBD1	NA	TGCGCCAGCAGCCAGAGGGACAGGGGAAACTATGGCTACACCTTC	CASSQRDRGNYGYTF
TRBV18	TRBJ1-2	TRBD1	NA	TGTGCCAGCTCACCAGCGGACAGGGACTATGGCTACACCTTC	CASSPADRDYGYTF
TRBV7-8	TRBJ1-6	NA	NA	TGTGCCAGCAGCTTAGCCAGTAACTCACCCCTCCACTTT	CASSLASNSPLHF
TRBV18	TRBJ1-1	NA	once	TGTGCCAGCTCACCTGCGGGACGGACGAACACTGAAGCTTTCTTT	CASSPAGRTNTEAFF
TRBV5-8	TRBJ2-1	NA	NA	TGTGCCAGCAGCTTGGAGGACAGCTCCTACAATGAGCAGTTCTTC	CASSLEDSSYNEQFF
TRBV7-2	TRBJ2-7	TRBD2	few	TGTGCCAGCAGCTGGGAGCGGGGAACCCTCTACGAGCAGTACTTC	CASSWERGTLYEQYF
TRBV4-2	TRBJ2-7	TRBD1	NA	TGTGCCAGCAGCCGAGAGGGGGCTGGTTCTCGGGAGCAGTACTTC	CASSREGAGSREQYF
TRBV3-1/TRBV3-2	TRBJ1-5	NA	NA	TGTGCCAGCAGCCAAGGACAGGCCAATCAGCCCCAGCATTTT	CASSQGQANQPQHF
TRBV10-3	TRBJ2-7	NA	NA	TGTGCCATCAGTGATCAGGGGTTTGCGTCCTACGAGCAGTACTTC	CAISDQGFASYEQYF
TRBV5-6	TRBJ1-2	NA	few	TGTGCCAGCAGCTTGGAACGGTCAACAGGTCGATATGGCTACACCTTC	CASSLERSTGRYGYTF